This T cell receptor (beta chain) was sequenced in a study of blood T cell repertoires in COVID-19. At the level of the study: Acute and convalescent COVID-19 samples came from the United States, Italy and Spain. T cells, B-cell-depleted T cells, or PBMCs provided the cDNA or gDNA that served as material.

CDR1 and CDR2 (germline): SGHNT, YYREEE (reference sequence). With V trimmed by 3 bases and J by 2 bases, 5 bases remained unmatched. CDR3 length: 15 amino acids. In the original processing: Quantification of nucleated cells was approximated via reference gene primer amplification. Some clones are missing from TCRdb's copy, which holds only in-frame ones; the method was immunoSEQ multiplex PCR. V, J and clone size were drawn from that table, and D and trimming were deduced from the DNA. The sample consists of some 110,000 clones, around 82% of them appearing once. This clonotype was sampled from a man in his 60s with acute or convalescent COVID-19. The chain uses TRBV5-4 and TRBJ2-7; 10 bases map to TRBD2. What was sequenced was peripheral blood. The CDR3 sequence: CASSWGTSGAYEQYF. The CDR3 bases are TGTGCCAGCAGCTGGGGAACTAGCGGGGCCTACGAGCAGTACTTC.